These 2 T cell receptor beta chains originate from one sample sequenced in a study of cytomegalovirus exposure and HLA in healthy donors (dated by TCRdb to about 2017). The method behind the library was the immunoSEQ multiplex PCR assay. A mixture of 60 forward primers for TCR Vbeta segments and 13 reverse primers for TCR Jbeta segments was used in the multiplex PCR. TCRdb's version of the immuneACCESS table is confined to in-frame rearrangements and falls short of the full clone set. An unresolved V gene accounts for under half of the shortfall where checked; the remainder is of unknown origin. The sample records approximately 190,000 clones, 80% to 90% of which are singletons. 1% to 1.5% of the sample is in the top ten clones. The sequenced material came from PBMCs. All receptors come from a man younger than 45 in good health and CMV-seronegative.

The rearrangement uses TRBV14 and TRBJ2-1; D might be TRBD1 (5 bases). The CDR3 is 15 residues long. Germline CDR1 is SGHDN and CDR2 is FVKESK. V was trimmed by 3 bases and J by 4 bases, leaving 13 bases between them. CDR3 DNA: TGTGCCAGCAGCCACCGAGACAGACCTTACAATGAGCAGTTCTTC. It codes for CASSHRDRPYNEQFF.

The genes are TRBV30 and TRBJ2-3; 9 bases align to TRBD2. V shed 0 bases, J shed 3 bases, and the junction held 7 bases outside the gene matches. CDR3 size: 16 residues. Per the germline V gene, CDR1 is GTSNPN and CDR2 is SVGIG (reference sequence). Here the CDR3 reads CAWSVRRTSDTDTQYF. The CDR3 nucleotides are TGTGCCTGGAGTGTACGTAGGACTAGCGATACAGATACGCAGTATTTT.